The 12 T cell receptor beta chains below all came from one sample that was sequenced in a study of Graves' ophthalmopathy and Graves' hyperthyroidism. TCR beta CDR3 amplification used RNA transcripts. First-round RT-PCR employed HTBI primers, with a second-round multiplex PCR after it. TCRdb used MiXCR to reprocess the multiplex PCR reads, holding one entry per CDR3 protein. The table records a few hundred thousand distinct CDR3 sequences, 15% to 20% of them present only once. Sequenced material: peripheral blood. The receptors shown here come from an adult man with Graves' ophthalmopathy.

This clonotype was seen more than once but under ten times. The rearrangement links TRBV4-1 to TRBJ1-4; possibly TRBD1 for D (5 bases). Germline V gene lookup returns CDR1 MGHRA and CDR2 YSYEKL. V was trimmed by 4 bases and J by 5 bases, leaving 14 bases between them. The CDR3 is 15 amino acids. The chain's CDR3 is CASSPLGGTNEKLFF. CDR3 nucleotide sequence: TGCGCCAGCAGCCCCCTCGGGGGGACCAATGAAAAACTGTTTTTT.

This clonotype was seen repeatedly, ten times or more. V is TRBV5-1 and J is TRBJ1-1; 8 nucleotides align to TRBD1. V trimming: 4 bases; J trimming: 0 bases; junction bases outside the gene matches: 2. This CDR3 comprises 14 residues. CDR1 SGHRS and CDR2 YFSETQ come from the germline V gene. CDR3 in DNA: TGCGCCAGCAGCAAGACAGGGGTGAACACTGAAGCTTTCTTT. It specifies CASSKTGVNTEAFF.

This clonotype was observed at least ten times. The V and J genes are TRBV5-1 and TRBJ1-1; 9 bases agree with TRBD1. The CDR3 covers 16 residues. Unmatched junction bases numbered 8, after V lost 4 bases and J lost 1 base. Germline CDR1 is SGHRS and CDR2 is YFSETQ. CDR3 in amino acids: CASSADRGRGNTEAFF. The DNA for the CDR3 is TGCGCCAGCAGCGCTGACAGGGGGAGAGGGAACACTGAAGCTTTCTTT.

On this clonotype: The junction departs from germline at one end; a sequencing error may be responsible. DNA of the CDR3: TGTGCCAGCAGTCGGACAGGATCGAACACTGAAGCTCTCTTT. It encodes CASSRTGSNTEALF. The rearrangement joins TRBV28 to TRBJ1-1; 7 bases line up with TRBD1. The CDR3 consists of 14 residues. Germline V lookup: CDR1 MDHEN, CDR2 SYDVKM.

This clonotype showed up many times. This chain links TRBV5-1 with TRBJ1-1; a weak D match, TRBD1 (6 bases). Germline CDR1 is SGHRS and CDR2 is YFSETQ. CDR3 length: 15 residues. Trimming cost V 1 base and J 5 bases, with 15 bases left between them. The CDR3 bases are TGCGCCAGCAGCTTGTGGGCTACAGGGAATACTGAAGCTTTCTTT. Translating gives CASSLWATGNTEAFF. Supplemented by reference TRBV5-1 and TRBJ1-1, the full variable domain reads KAGVTQTPRYLIKTRGQQVTLSCSPISGHRSVSWYQQTPGQGLQFLFEYFSETQRNKGNFPGRFSGRQFSNSRSEMNVSTLELGDSALYLCASSLWATGNTEAFFGQGTRLTVV.

This clonotype was seen a few times. The chain has TRBV7-8 and TRBJ2-7; 7 bases are a match to TRBD2. V shed 5 bases and J 3 bases; nucleotides not matched to a gene: 10. Germline V gives CDR1 SGHVS, CDR2 FQNEAQ. This CDR3 region has 15 residues. The CDR3 nucleotides read TGTGCCAGCAGCCTACCCAGCGGGGCTATCTACGAGCAGTACTTC. Amino acid sequence: CASSLPSGAIYEQYF.

This sequence joins TRBV6-1 and TRBJ2-5; TRBD2 aligns across 13 bases. The germline V gene has CDR1 MNHNS and CDR2 SASEGT. The CDR3 has 15 amino acids. Trimming cost V 5 bases and J 6 bases; bases outside gene matches: 6. CDR3 sequence (DNA): TGTGCCAGCAGTCTTGGGACTAGCGGGAAACAGACCCAGTACTTC. Its translation is CASSLGTSGKQTQYF.

This chain uses TRBV6-1 with TRBJ2-5; tentatively, D is TRBD1 or TRBD2 (6 bases each). Germline lookup yields CDR1 MNHNS and CDR2 SASEGT. The CDR3 runs 15 residues. V dropped 0 bases and J dropped 5 bases, with 13 bases sitting between them. The CDR3 sequence is CASSEAQGRRETQYF. DNA for the CDR3: TGTGCCAGCAGTGAAGCGCAGGGGAGGAGGGAGACCCAGTACTTC.

This chain connects TRBV28 to TRBJ2-7, with 8 bases aligning to TRBD2. Trimming removed 2 bases from V and 5 bases from J; junction bases left unmatched: 2. The germline CDR1 and CDR2 sequences are MDHEN and SYDVKM. This CDR3 region has 13 residues. CDR3 DNA sequence: TGTGCCAGCAGTTTACCCGGGGGGGACGAGCAGTACTTC. This encodes CASSLPGGDEQYF.

This clonotype was observed many times. The genes are TRBV6-5 and TRBJ2-5; no firm D call. Deletions cut 5 bases from V and 0 bases from J, with 7 bases between. The CDR3 is 13 residues long. CDR1 and CDR2 from the germline V gene are MNHEY and SVGAGI. CDR3 region: CASSRHNQETQYF. The CDR3 DNA reads as TGTGCCAGCAGTCGTCACAACCAAGAGACCCAGTACTTC.

This clonotype was seen many times. The chain recombines TRBV12-3 or TRBV12-4 with TRBJ2-7, with a tentative D call TRBD1 (6 bases). Trimming removed 6 bases at V and 7 bases at J, with 16 bases between. The CDR3 has 13 residues. Here the CDR3 DNA reads TGTGCCAGCAGCAGGGGACCCTTCTTGGAGCAGTACTTC. Protein product: CASSRGPFLEQYF.

As for this clonotype: A single base separates this from a much larger clone, so it may be a read error. The chain uses TRBV5-1 and TRBJ2-6; D could derive from TRBD1 or TRBD2 (7 bases each). V was clipped by 0 bases and J by 6 bases, with 19 bases between them. There are 18 residues in the CDR3. Looked up from germline, CDR1 is SGHRS and CDR2 is YFSETQ. In DNA, the CDR3 is TGCGCCAGCAGCTTGGCCTCAGGGGGGGATCCTGCGGCCAACGTCCTGACTTTC. Encoded protein: CASSLASGGDPAANVLTF.